Listed below are T cell receptor beta chains from one sample, sequenced in a study of T cells expressing NK-cell markers. TCRdb reanalyzed the 5' RACE reads and collapses them to one entry per CDR3 protein, without DNA. This sample lists almost 450,000 distinct CDR3 sequences; its ten largest clones have 7.3%. The sequencing sample was made of blood T cells: a sorted CD56 or NKG2C T cell subset, CD4+ or CD8+ T cells, or bulk PBMC T cells (not recorded which). These receptor sequences come from a woman aged 18 to 75 in good health. Both conserved end residues are part of each CDR3.

V gene	J gene	CDR3 protein
TRBV18	TRBJ1-1	CASSPQGGTEAFF
TRBV6-2/TRBV6-3	TRBJ1-6	CASLPGGQGIGALHF
TRBV20-1	TRBJ1-6	CSAVWQGYNSPLHF
TRBV6-1	TRBJ2-1	CASSPYRLAGNNEQFF
TRBV6-5	TRBJ1-1	CASSYWPSPGGMTEAFF
TRBV24-1	TRBJ1-5	CATSDPDSYSNQPQHF
TRBV10-2	TRBJ2-5	CATKGQWETQYF
TRBV15	TRBJ2-7	CATSRGYEQYF
TRBV5-6	TRBJ2-7	CASSSLLAGGNEQYF
TRBV12-3/TRBV12-4	TRBJ2-3	CASSFISPTEPPDTQYF
TRBV7-2	TRBJ2-1	CASSLWSSGEQFF
TRBV28	TRBJ1-6	CASSTPLRRYNSPLHF
TRBV4-3	TRBJ1-5	CASSQDYGGNQPQHF
TRBV30	TRBJ1-5	CAFSGHSNQPQHF
TRBV4-1	TRBJ2-2	CASSQPWTGAGELFF
TRBV7-9	TRBJ2-6	CASSLTGTGSGANVLTF
TRBV5-5	TRBJ1-3	CASSPWQDAGGNTIYF
TRBV5-1	TRBJ1-1	CASSKGSAITEAFF
TRBV12-3/TRBV12-4	TRBJ2-1	CAVNGRGNYNEQFF
TRBV15	TRBJ1-2	CATSRDVGAVLVSTF
TRBV29-1	TRBJ2-2	CSGTGGTGELFF
TRBV6-2/TRBV6-3	TRBJ2-4	CASSYYLWTAVGEIIQYF
TRBV5-8	TRBJ1-4	CASSFQVATNEKLFF
TRBV7-9	TRBJ1-2	CASSRDRSTEGYTF
TRBV18	TRBJ1-1	CASSPGVGATEAFF
TRBV7-6	TRBJ2-7	CASSLAPEETYEQYF